One sample yielded the 15 T cell receptor beta chains listed below, sequenced in a study of blood T cell repertoires in COVID-19. Sequencing was performed with immunoSEQ multiplex PCR; in TCRdb, only in-frame clones are kept and a portion is missing. The sample consists of approximately 30,000 clones, about 72% of them appearing once. The sequenced material came from peripheral blood. These receptors were collected from a woman between 55 and 75 years old with acute or convalescent COVID-19.

The chain is built from TRBV18 and TRBJ1-3; D not resolved. Trimming took off 8 bases at V and 3 bases at J, with 11 bases between the two ends. The CDR3 sequence is 13 residues long. Germline V lookup: CDR1 KGHSH, CDR2 LQKENI. The chain's CDR3 is CASPDGDGNTIYF. CDR3 sequence (DNA): TGTGCCAGCCCGGACGGGGATGGAAACACCATATATTTT.

The V and J genes are TRBV9 and TRBJ2-5; 9 bases match TRBD1. Per germline, CDR1 SGDLS and CDR2 YYNGEE. The CDR3 length is 15 residues. J lost 5 bases, V lost 3 bases, and 8 bases had no gene match. CDR3 sequence reads: CASSAQSGTGETQYF. The CDR3 DNA reads as TGTGCCAGCAGCGCACAGTCCGGGACAGGGGAGACCCAGTACTTC.

The V and J genes are TRBV5-1 and TRBJ1-5; 8 bases agree with TRBD1. The CDR3 has 14 amino acids. Per the germline V gene, CDR1 is SGHRS and CDR2 is YFSETQ. V was pared by 4 bases and J by 4 bases, with 4 bases of the junction left unmatched. The CDR3 bases are TGCGCCAGCAGCCCAGACAGGGGTAATCAGCCCCAGCATTTT. Residues: CASSPDRGNQPQHF.

The V gene is TRBV5-1, the J gene TRBJ1-4; no clear D. V lost 4 bases and J lost 8, with 18 bases in between. The V gene's germline CDR1 is SGHRS and CDR2 YFSETQ. CDR3 length: 15 residues. CDR3: CASSPFGTVAEKLFF. CDR3 DNA: TGCGCCAGCAGCCCTTTCGGCACCGTAGCGGAAAAACTGTTTTTT.

This chain connects TRBV18 to TRBJ2-7; 9 bases are shared with TRBD1. The CDR3 is 14 residues long. CDR1 and CDR2 (germline): KGHSH, LQKENI. V trimming: 10 bases; J trimming: 2 bases; junction bases outside the gene matches: 9. In DNA form, the CDR3 reads TGTGCCACCACGGGGGGACAGGGCCCCTACGAGCAGTACTTC. Translated: CATTGGQGPYEQYF.

This chain uses TRBV28 with TRBJ2-1, with 15 bases lining up with TRBD2. Looked up from germline, CDR1 is MDHEN and CDR2 is SYDVKM. V shed 2 bases, J shed 9 bases, and the junction held 8 bases outside the gene matches. The CDR3 runs to 17 residues. The DNA of the CDR3 is TGTGCCAGCAGTTTAGGGACTAGCGGGGGGTTGAGGGGTGAGCAGTTCTTC. It codes for CASSLGTSGGLRGEQFF.

The rearrangement uses TRBV13 and TRBJ1-3; D perhaps matches TRBD1 (5 bases). CDR3 length: 20 amino acids. CDR1 is PRHDT, CDR2 FYEKMQ, per germline (reference sequence). V lost 1 base, J lost 0 bases, and 22 bases lay in between. This chain's CDR3 is CASSLESISGGIPSGNTIYF. In nucleotides, the CDR3 is TGTGCCAGCAGCTTAGAATCGATTTCGGGGGGGATCCCCTCTGGAAACACCATATATTTT.

The gene calls are TRBV27 and TRBJ1-2; 7 positions agree with TRBD1. The V gene end was trimmed by 5 bases and the J gene end by 9 bases; junction bases not matched to a gene: 6. Germline values: CDR1 MNHEY, CDR2 SMNVEV (reference sequence). This CDR3 spans 12 amino acids. The DNA of the CDR3 is TGTGCCAGCAGTCGCGACAGGGTTAGCTACACCTTC. Translation: CASSRDRVSYTF.

This clone occurred once. The V call is TRBV18, the J call TRBJ2-3; D perhaps matches TRBD2 (6 bases). CDR3 length equals 17 residues. V lost 8 bases to trimming and J lost 2 bases, with 23 bases between them. Germline assignment: CDR1 KGHSH and CDR2 LQKENI. The CDR3 reads CASQDGRSGRITDTQYF. CDR3 DNA: TGTGCCAGCCAAGACGGGAGATCGGGACGGATCACAGATACGCAGTATTTT.

CDR3 DNA sequence: TGTGCCAGCAGCCAAGAAAGGGGTGAAAAACTGTTTTTT. Translation gives CASSQERGEKLFF. The chain joins TRBV3-1 (or the pseudogene TRBV3-2) to TRBJ1-4; D may be TRBD1 (5 bases). Trimming cost V 0 bases and J 7 bases, with 6 bases left between them. Germline V gene sequence: CDR1 LGHDT, CDR2 YNNKEL (reference sequence). The CDR3 length is 13 residues.

This clone was detected once. The rearrangement uses TRBV3-1 (or the pseudogene TRBV3-2) and TRBJ1-3, with TRBD1 identical over 7 bases. The germline V gene has CDR1 LGHDT and CDR2 YNNKEL (reference sequence). CDR3 length equals 15 residues. The trim removed 2 bases at V and 4 bases at J, leaving 5 bases unmatched. The CDR3 DNA follows: TGTGCCAGCAGCCAAATAGACAGGGAGGGAAACACCATATATTTT. It specifies CASSQIDREGNTIYF.

This clone was detected a few times. The same CDR3 is also encoded by other DNA sequences in this sample. This rearrangement joins TRBV28 to TRBJ1-2; D not resolved. With 4 bases removed from V and 7 bases from J, the gap between germline ends came to 7 bases. This CDR3 is built from 11 residues. CDR1 and CDR2 from the germline V gene are MDHEN and SYDVKM. The chain's CDR3 is CASSSPGGYTF. DNA of the CDR3: TGTGCCAGCAGTTCCCCGGGTGGCTACACCTTC.

The count of this clone is one. V usage is TRBV7-9 and J usage is TRBJ1-1, with TRBD1 as a possible D gene (5 bases). Germline V gene sequence: CDR1 SEHNR, CDR2 FQNEAQ (reference sequence). Trimming cost V 7 bases and J 2 bases, with 8 bases left between them. The CDR3 covers 12 residues. The CDR3 bases are TGTGCCAGCAACAGGCCCAACACTGAAGCTTTCTTT. Amino acid sequence: CASNRPNTEAFF.

The V and J genes are TRBV3-1 (or the pseudogene TRBV3-2) and TRBJ2-7, with 8 bases identical to TRBD2. The germline gives CDR1 LGHDT, CDR2 YNNKEL (reference sequence). The CDR3 contains 14 residues. V was clipped by 4 bases and J by 0 bases; unmatched bases: 2. The CDR3 region has the DNA TGTGCCAGCAGCCTTAGCGGGGCCTCCTACGAGCAGTACTTC. Translated, it gives CASSLSGASYEQYF.

This clone was counted between two and nine times. This chain connects TRBV19 to TRBJ1-1; 7 bases agree with TRBD1. The CDR3 totals 15 residues. Trimming at V came to 7 bases and at J to 0 bases, leaving 8 bases not matched to a gene. Germline lookup yields CDR1 LNHDA and CDR2 SQIVND (reference sequence). In DNA form, the CDR3 reads TGTGCCAGTACCCCCACCGGGACAGTGAACACTGAAGCTTTCTTT. It yields the protein CASTPTGTVNTEAFF.